This T cell receptor beta chain was recorded in a study of cytotoxic CD8 clonotypes in ibrutinib-treated CLL (dated by TCRdb to about 2021). Turning to the overall study: The cohort had around twelve relapsed/refractory and around 16 treatment-naive patients; roughly 18 were IGHV unmutated. Responses were partial in around 25 patients and complete in 2; after median 68 months follow-up, 14 stayed in remission and roughly twelve progressed. Samples at response were collected after a median of approximately twelve months of treatment, with a range of roughly 6 to 40 months. On average, each sample yielded 270,000 or so productive templates and about 100,000 productive rearrangements. Of the 80 to 95 participants in the trial, about 26 had longitudinal samples available. Cryopreserved peripheral blood mononuclear cells were collected before treatment, at response, and at either disease progression or sustained remission. Every sample from remission and from progressive disease was obtained while the patients were still on ibrutinib.

The goal of deep resolution MiSeq sequencing was a depth between 1 in 1 million and 1 in 200,000 T cells, and coverage averaged 10x per clonotype. TCR beta libraries were generated with the immunoSEQ hsTCRB Kit. For the original study's pipeline: The data were analyzed with ImmunoSEQ Analyzer and ImmunoSEQ Data Assistant, and V, D and J gene assignments followed IMGT definitions. Clonality, with values ranging from 0 to 1, was calculated as one minus the normalized Shannon entropy of productive rearrangement frequencies. Public clonotype analysis was restricted to overrepresented clonotypes comprising at least 0.05% of each patient's repertoire. Around 13 age-matched healthy donor repertoires from immuneACCESS were used as controls for clonality. This is the immuneACCESS table as TCRdb keeps it, with only in-frame sequences that have V and J called. A part of the clones is gone; compared with another copy, unresolved V genes explain less than half, and the rest is unexplained. D and trimming were read from the DNA, whereas the V and J calls and clone size are those reported in that table. The sample includes 50,000 or so clones, with about 50% observed a single time. The ten largest account for 28% of the sample.

On the study overall, not on this receptor specifically: Public clonotypes were found to be uncommon and were observed to contract or remain stable during treatment; the increase in clonality was shown to reflect expansion of private clonotypes at ibrutinib response. Baseline clonality exceeded that of age-matched healthy donors and correlated strongly with circulating CD8+ T-cell counts. At ibrutinib response clonality went up, during sustained remission it held steady, and at progression it dropped back toward baseline. Sampling times were not matched between patients in sustained remission and patients whose disease was progressing, and lymph node repertoires were not examined.

Concerning this clone: The antigen this receptor binds is unknown. No per-base quality is available; no much larger clone lies one base away.

V is cut back by 5 bases and J by 4 bases, with 8 bases in the junction unmatched. According to the germline V gene (reference sequence), CDR1 reads LNHDA and CDR2 reads SQIVND. Its CDR3 holds 15 amino acids, cysteine through phenylalanine. Of the read, only the CDR3 DNA is kept; its 45 bases are in frame from base 1. Reading the label with the study, this specimen's time point is: roughly 25 months on ibrutinib. For TCR beta library preparation, 2 to 2.5 micrograms of genomic DNA were isolated from cryopreserved PBMCs. Longitudinal blood samples from CLL patients on ibrutinib monotherapy underwent high-throughput TCR beta sequencing. Patients were enrolled in a phase 2 open-label single-center ibrutinib monotherapy trial.

The chain is made from TRBV19 and TRBJ2-7, with 10 middle bases fitting TRBD1. This TCR came from a human donor with chronic lymphocytic leukemia. The sequencing here drew on PBMCs, taken after 24 months of ibrutinib treatment. The CDR3 protein: CASSLNRDRGYEQYF. The bases read TGTGCCAGTAGTCTTAACCGGGACAGGGGATACGAGCAGTACTTC. Where the CDR3 stops, the reference TRBV19 and TRBJ2-7 genes take over; the full variable domain is DGGITQSPKYLFRKEGQNVTLSCEQNLNHDAMYWYRQDPGQGLRLIYYSQIVNDFQKGDIAEGYSVSREKKESFPLTVTSAQKNPTAFYLCASSLNRDRGYEQYFGPGTRLTVT.